Listed below are T cell receptor beta chains from one sample, sequenced in a study of blood T cell repertoires in COVID-19. Generated by immunoSEQ multiplex PCR, the TCRdb table keeps only in-frame clones and is missing some. The data show about 120,000 clones, with 70% to 85% seen just once and 4% to 5.5% held by the top ten. Sequences were obtained from peripheral blood. The receptors derive from a woman between 65 and 79 years old with acute or convalescent COVID-19. Each CDR3 is given with its conserved first and last residue. Each record gives: V gene, J gene, CDR3 protein.

TRBV7-2	TRBJ1-2	CASSSRGGAVGYTF
TRBV19	TRBJ2-3	CASSYMGAGDTQYF
TRBV2	TRBJ2-3	CASSERTSGGSTDTQYF
TRBV3-1/TRBV3-2	TRBJ2-7	CASSRGGDWSYEQYF
TRBV18	TRBJ1-2	CASSPTDNHGYTF
TRBV11-3	TRBJ2-7	CASSGGVVGVSYEQYF
TRBV5-8	TRBJ2-3	CASSVGTSGDFSTDTQYF
TRBV7-9	TRBJ1-1	CASSLGEVRVGDTEAFF
TRBV30	TRBJ1-2	CAWAGRGYGYTF
TRBV12-3/TRBV12-4	TRBJ1-1	CASSSTQGTEAFF
TRBV30	TRBJ2-5	CAWSGGLAGETQYF
TRBV7-8	TRBJ1-1	CASSPDRVNTEAFF
TRBV11-3	TRBJ1-1	CASSPGQVNTEAFF
TRBV5-4	TRBJ2-1	CASSSTSGGIYYNEQFF
TRBV5-4	TRBJ2-2	CASTRGAEPSGELFF
TRBV5-4	TRBJ1-6	CASSLAGQGNPLHF
TRBV2	TRBJ1-2	CASSGVRGGNGYTF
TRBV4-3	TRBJ2-1	CASSQDRHFEQFF
TRBV24-1	TRBJ1-2	CATSDLGTGTGYTF
TRBV5-6	TRBJ1-3	CASSLGPGRSGNTIYF
TRBV11-2	TRBJ2-1	CASNPLAGGPYEQFF
TRBV10-3	TRBJ2-6	CAISESRQFSGANVLTF
TRBV4-2	TRBJ1-1	CASSAGTANTEAFF
TRBV10-3	TRBJ1-5	CAISEGTGVNQPQHF
TRBV6-5	TRBJ2-7	CASSYSGTGSGLQYF
TRBV4-2	TRBJ1-4	CASSQDRMGRTNEKLFF
TRBV5-1	TRBJ2-1	CASSLDRAYNEQFF
TRBV27	TRBJ1-2	CASSLGVGYGYTF
TRBV4-3	TRBJ2-1	CASSHGQAGNEQFF
TRBV19	TRBJ2-2	CASGNLAGLAATGELFF
TRBV15	TRBJ1-1	CATSRAAGANTEAFF
TRBV10-3	TRBJ1-5	CAISEVHRGGSQPQHF
TRBV20-1	TRBJ2-1	CSASTGTGGYNEQFF
TRBV5-4	TRBJ1-2	CASSSRVGYGYTF
TRBV27	TRBJ2-5	CASRHSGGLREETQYF
TRBV5-8	TRBJ2-3	CASARETDTQYF
TRBV5-4	TRBJ1-3	CASRPDNGNTIYF
TRBV5-1	TRBJ2-1	CASSLGGGTYNEQFF
TRBV6-5	TRBJ1-2	CASTLDRTGGYTF
TRBV7-8	TRBJ1-3	CASSLGQGGNTIYF
TRBV5-8	TRBJ1-2	CASSPDRGGRGYTF
TRBV6-5	TRBJ1-2	CASISRDRSGYTF
TRBV10-1	TRBJ2-1	CASMTSGDNEQFF
TRBV30	TRBJ1-5	CAYGRDSNQPQHF
TRBV3-1/TRBV3-2	TRBJ1-1	CASSQVRAATEAFF
TRBV6-6	TRBJ1-2	CASSSLDRGDYGYTF
TRBV19	TRBJ1-1	CASRKGRGTEAFF
TRBV4-2	TRBJ2-1	CASSSWTSGGAPNEQFF
TRBV4-3	TRBJ1-6	CASSQAETGSYNSPLHF
TRBV27	TRBJ2-1	CASSPRTSGFSYNEQFF
TRBV7-9	TRBJ2-1	CASSLGLATFYNEQFF